The source of this T cell receptor (beta chain) is a study of post-analysis software for immune sequencing data. Regarding the study as a whole: Four or five TRBV segments, including TRBV5-6, TRBV5-1 and TRBV20-1, were more frequent in patients than controls. Under F measure analysis, samples from one preparation batch co-clustered strongly. Compared with controls, patients showed significantly lower normalized Chao1 diversity.

Remarks on this clonotype: Its target is unknown.

Sequencing libraries made from TCR beta cDNA carried unique molecular identifiers. Using its own MiXCR run on the PCR reads, TCRdb lists one record per CDR3 protein. The sample lists about 540,000 distinct CDR3 sequences; around 36% were seen once. The germline CDR1 and CDR2 sequences are SGHRS and YFSETQ. Losses at the gene ends were 3 bases for V and 4 bases for J; bases not matched to a gene: 8. The CDR3 is 15 amino acids. The sequencing sample was made of blood. The clonotype originates from a girl aged 2 to 17 with multiple sclerosis. This chain connects TRBV5-1 to TRBJ2-5; TRBD2 agrees at 8 bases. In DNA, the CDR3 is TGCGCCAGCAGCTACCGGGGGGGCCTTCCAGAGACCCAGTACTTC. Protein sequence: CASSYRGGLPETQYF. Filled out from reference TRBV5-1 and TRBJ2-5, the complete variable domain reads KAGVTQTPRYLIKTRGQQVTLSCSPISGHRSVSWYQQTPGQGLQFLFEYFSETQRNKGNFPGRFSGRQFSNSRSEMNVSTLELGDSALYLCASSYRGGLPETQYFGPGTRLLVL.